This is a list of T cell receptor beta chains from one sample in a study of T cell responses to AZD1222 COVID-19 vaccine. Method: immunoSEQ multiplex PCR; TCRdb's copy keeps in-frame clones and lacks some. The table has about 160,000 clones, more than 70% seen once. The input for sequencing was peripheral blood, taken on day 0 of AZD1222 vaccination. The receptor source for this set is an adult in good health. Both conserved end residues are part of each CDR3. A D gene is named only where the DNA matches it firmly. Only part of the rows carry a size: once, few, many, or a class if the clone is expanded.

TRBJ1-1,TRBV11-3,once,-,TGTGCCAGCAGCCTCGGACGGATGAACACTGAAGCTTTCTTT,CASSLGRMNTEAFF
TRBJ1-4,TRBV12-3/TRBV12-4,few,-,TGTGCCAGCAATTCCGCGGGGGGAAAACTGTTTTTT,CASNSAGGKLFF
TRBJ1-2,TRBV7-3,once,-,TGTGCCAGCAGCTTAACGCAAGGGGATAACTATGGCTACACCTTC,CASSLTQGDNYGYTF
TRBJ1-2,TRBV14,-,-,TGTGCCAGCAGCCAAGGGAACGGTTATGGCTACACCTTC,CASSQGNGYGYTF
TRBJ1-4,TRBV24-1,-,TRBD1,TGTGCCACCAGTGACGCACAGGGGGCCGGGGTTGAAAAACTGTTTTTT,CATSDAQGAGVEKLFF
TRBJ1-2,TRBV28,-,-,TGTGCCAGCAGCCCCCCTGGGGCAGGAGGTGGCTACACCTTC,CASSPPGAGGGYTF
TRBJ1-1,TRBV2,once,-,TGTGCCAGCAAATTCGTGGGTCTGAACACTGAAGCTTTCTTT,CASKFVGLNTEAFF
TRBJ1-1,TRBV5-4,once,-,TGTGCCAGCAGCTTGGGGGCAGTGGGAATGAACACTGAAGCTTTCTTT,CASSLGAVGMNTEAFF
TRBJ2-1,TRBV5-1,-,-,TGCGCCAGCAGCTTGGAGGCAGGTAGGAATGAGCAGTTCTTC,CASSLEAGRNEQFF
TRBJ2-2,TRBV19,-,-,TGTGCCAGTAGTATATCTCGTCCCGGGGAGCTGTTTTTT,CASSISRPGELFF
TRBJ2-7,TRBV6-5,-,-,TGTGCCAGCAGTGACTCGCGGTACGAGCAGTACTTC,CASSDSRYEQYF
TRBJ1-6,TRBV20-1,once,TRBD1,TGCAGTGCTAGTAGGGGACAGGGATCACCCCTCCACTTT,CSASRGQGSPLHF
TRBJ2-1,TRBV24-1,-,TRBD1,TGTGCCACCAGTGAACCCACAGGGGGCTCCTACAATGAGCAGTTCTTC,CATSEPTGGSYNEQFF
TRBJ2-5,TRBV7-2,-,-,TGTGCCAGCAGCTTGGGGTGGGCCTCTGTGCGGACCCAGTACTTC,CASSLGWASVRTQYF
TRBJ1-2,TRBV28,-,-,TGTGCCAGCGGGTTCCGGGGAGGGCCTTTTACCGGCTACACCTTC,CASGFRGGPFTGYTF
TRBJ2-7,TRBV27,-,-,TGTGCCAGCAGTTTATCGGGCGAGCAGTACTTC,CASSLSGEQYF
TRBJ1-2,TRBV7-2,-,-,TGTGCCAGCAGCTTAAGCGATCGTGGCTACACCTTC,CASSLSDRGYTF
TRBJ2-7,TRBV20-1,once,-,TGCAGTGCTAGTACCAGATACGAGCAGTACTTC,CSASTRYEQYF
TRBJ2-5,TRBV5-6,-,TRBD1,TGTGCCAGCAGCTTGCGGACAGGACACCAAGAGACCCAGTACTTC,CASSLRTGHQETQYF
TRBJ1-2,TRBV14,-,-,TGTGCCAGCAGCCAAAGTGCAAAAGGCTATGGCTACACCTTC,CASSQSAKGYGYTF
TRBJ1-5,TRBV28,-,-,TGTGCCAGCAGTTCGGATGGACAGCCCAATCAGCCCCAGCATTTT,CASSSDGQPNQPQHF
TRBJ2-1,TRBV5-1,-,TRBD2,TGCGCCAGCAGCTTGGATAGCGGGAGTATGGATGAGCAGTTCTTC,CASSLDSGSMDEQFF
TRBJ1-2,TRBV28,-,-,TGTGCCAGCAACCACGGTAGGAGTTATGGCTACACCTTC,CASNHGRSYGYTF
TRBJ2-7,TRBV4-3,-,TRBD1,TGCGCCAGCAGCCGCGACAGGGGACAGTATTTATCCGAGCAGTACTTC,CASSRDRGQYLSEQYF
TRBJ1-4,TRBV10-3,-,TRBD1,TGTGCCATCAGCCCCGACAGGGGTAATGAAAAACTGTTTTTT,CAISPDRGNEKLFF
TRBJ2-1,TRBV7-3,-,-,TGTGCCAGCAGCTTAAGTGTCGAACGCGCTGAGCAGTTCTTC,CASSLSVERAEQFF
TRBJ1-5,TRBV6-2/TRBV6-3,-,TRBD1,TGTGCCAGCAGTCCCCAGGGGAGGGGGCAACAGCCCCAGCATTTT,CASSPQGRGQQPQHF
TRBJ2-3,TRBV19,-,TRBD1,TGTGCCAGTAGTACCCCTCTTGGGACAGGACCGACAGATACGCAGTATTTT,CASSTPLGTGPTDTQYF
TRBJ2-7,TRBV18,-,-,TGTGCCAGCGGAACCGACGGATCCTACGAGCAGTACTTC,CASGTDGSYEQYF
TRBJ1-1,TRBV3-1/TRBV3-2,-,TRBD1,TGTGCCAGCAGCCATTTCCCTTCAGGGGGCACTGAAGCTTTCTTT,CASSHFPSGGTEAFF
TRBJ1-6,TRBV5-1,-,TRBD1,TGCGCCAGCAGCCTGACAGGGGATCTTGCTTTGGCATGGTCACCCCTCCACTTT,CASSLTGDLALAWSPLHF
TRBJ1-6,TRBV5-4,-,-,TGTGCCAGCAGCTTGGTGGACTTTAATTCACCCCTCCACTTT,CASSLVDFNSPLHF
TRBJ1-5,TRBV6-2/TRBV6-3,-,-,TGTGCCAGCAGTTATAAGGTAAATCAGCCCCAGCATTTT,CASSYKVNQPQHF
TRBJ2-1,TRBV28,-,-,TGTGCCAGCACCTCGGAAGGGGGTGAATCCTACAATGAGCAGTTCTTC,CASTSEGGESYNEQFF
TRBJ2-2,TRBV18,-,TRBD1,TGTGCCAGCTCACCACTCAGACAGGGTCTAACCGGGGAGCTGTTTTTT,CASSPLRQGLTGELFF
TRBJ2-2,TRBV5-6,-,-,TGTGCCAGCAGCTCCCAGGGGCTAGCCGCCGGGGAGCTGTTTTTT,CASSSQGLAAGELFF
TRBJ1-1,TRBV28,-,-,TGTGCCAGCACCACACCCATTTGGACAGAGGGTTTCTTT,CASTTPIWTEGFF
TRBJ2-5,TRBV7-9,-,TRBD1,TGTGCCAGCAGCGGCCGGGACAGGGGAGAGACCCAGTACTTC,CASSGRDRGETQYF
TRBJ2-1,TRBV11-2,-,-,TGTGCCAGCAGCCTTTGGGGCCACAATGAGCAGTTCTTC,CASSLWGHNEQFF
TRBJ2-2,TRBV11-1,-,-,TGTGCCAGCAGCTTAGAGATGGCAAACACCGGGGAGCTGTTTTTT,CASSLEMANTGELFF